This T cell receptor (beta chain) is from a study of T cell repertoires in cytomegalovirus infection. On the study more broadly: Selection of CMV epitopes for the study included recently identified HLA-C-restricted and well-studied HLA-B-restricted ones.

V was cut by 10 bases and J by 5 bases, with 12 bases left in between. Germline V gene sequence: CDR1 ENHRY, CDR2 SYGVKD. This CDR3 contains 12 residues. About this clonotype: Its antigen is unknown.

TCRdb re-called the reads through MiXCR, storing one row per CDR3 protein. The sample has approximately 260,000 distinct CDR3 sequences; around 20% are singletons. The source material was cultured PBMCs, sampled from culture after CMV antigen stimulation. The J gene is TRBJ2-1, the V gene TRBV10-3, with D unclear. This receptor was identified in a human donor in good health (CMV status not recorded). Some clones in this sample may be carry-over from other donors' samples. This CDR3 reads CANGLGDNEQFF. The CDR3 bases are TGTGCCAATGGGCTAGGAGACAATGAGCAGTTCTTC.